These T cell receptor beta chains were read from a single sample in a study of cytotoxic CD8 clonotypes in ibrutinib-treated CLL. The protocol was immunoSEQ multiplex PCR, while the TCRdb copy is restricted to in-frame clones and leaves out a portion. Among 200,000 to 250,000 clones listed, more than 75% were seen once. Here the sequenced sample was PBMCs, taken after 12 months of ibrutinib treatment. All receptors come from a human donor with chronic lymphocytic leukemia. Both conserved end residues are part of each CDR3. Each record gives: CDR3 protein, clone size, J gene, V gene. Clone size is stated in some rows and not others, as once, few, many or a class when expanded.

cdr3_aa: CASSLQGRTGSTEAFF
clone_size: -
j_call: TRBJ1-1
v_call: TRBV27

cdr3_aa: CASSGGENYGYTF
clone_size: -
j_call: TRBJ1-2
v_call: TRBV5-4

cdr3_aa: CASSPGQSNEQFF
clone_size: -
j_call: TRBJ2-1
v_call: TRBV7-8

cdr3_aa: CASSPKGQLYGYTF
clone_size: few
j_call: TRBJ1-2
v_call: TRBV7-9

cdr3_aa: CASSPQNSEQYF
clone_size: -
j_call: TRBJ2-7
v_call: TRBV7-8

cdr3_aa: CASRGQSTYEQYF
clone_size: -
j_call: TRBJ2-7
v_call: TRBV19

cdr3_aa: CASSSDRVTGELFF
clone_size: -
j_call: TRBJ2-2
v_call: TRBV27

cdr3_aa: CASRQGEAQYF
clone_size: few
j_call: TRBJ2-5
v_call: TRBV28

cdr3_aa: CAWSSGNSNQPQHF
clone_size: -
j_call: TRBJ1-5
v_call: TRBV30

cdr3_aa: CASSQEGSSYEQYF
clone_size: -
j_call: TRBJ2-7
v_call: TRBV4-1

cdr3_aa: CASSVVGNTYEQYF
clone_size: -
j_call: TRBJ2-7
v_call: TRBV9

cdr3_aa: CASSFGTVPSYEQYF
clone_size: -
j_call: TRBJ2-7
v_call: TRBV6-5

cdr3_aa: CASSGQGGEKLFF
clone_size: few
j_call: TRBJ1-4
v_call: TRBV5-1

cdr3_aa: CASSQDLSLPEGYTF
clone_size: -
j_call: TRBJ1-2
v_call: TRBV4-1

cdr3_aa: CASSLWGLLGQGRSGANVLTF
clone_size: -
j_call: TRBJ2-6
v_call: TRBV28

cdr3_aa: CASSPRGERYNEQFF
clone_size: -
j_call: TRBJ2-1
v_call: TRBV11-3

cdr3_aa: CASSPGPINTGELFF
clone_size: -
j_call: TRBJ2-2
v_call: TRBV7-3

cdr3_aa: CASSIGGTDTQYF
clone_size: -
j_call: TRBJ2-3
v_call: TRBV27

cdr3_aa: CASSLVSGLISDTQYF
clone_size: -
j_call: TRBJ2-3
v_call: TRBV5-1

cdr3_aa: CASGLLAGGTGELFF
clone_size: once
j_call: TRBJ2-2
v_call: TRBV7-9

cdr3_aa: CSADGLAGGSYNEQFF
clone_size: -
j_call: TRBJ2-1
v_call: TRBV29-1

cdr3_aa: CASSGSSISTEQYF
clone_size: -
j_call: TRBJ2-7
v_call: TRBV19

cdr3_aa: CASSLGYREKLFF
clone_size: -
j_call: TRBJ1-4
v_call: TRBV13

cdr3_aa: CASSLVAGGPYEQYF
clone_size: -
j_call: TRBJ2-7
v_call: TRBV7-9

cdr3_aa: CASTRVGGPYEQYF
clone_size: -
j_call: TRBJ2-7
v_call: TRBV7-3